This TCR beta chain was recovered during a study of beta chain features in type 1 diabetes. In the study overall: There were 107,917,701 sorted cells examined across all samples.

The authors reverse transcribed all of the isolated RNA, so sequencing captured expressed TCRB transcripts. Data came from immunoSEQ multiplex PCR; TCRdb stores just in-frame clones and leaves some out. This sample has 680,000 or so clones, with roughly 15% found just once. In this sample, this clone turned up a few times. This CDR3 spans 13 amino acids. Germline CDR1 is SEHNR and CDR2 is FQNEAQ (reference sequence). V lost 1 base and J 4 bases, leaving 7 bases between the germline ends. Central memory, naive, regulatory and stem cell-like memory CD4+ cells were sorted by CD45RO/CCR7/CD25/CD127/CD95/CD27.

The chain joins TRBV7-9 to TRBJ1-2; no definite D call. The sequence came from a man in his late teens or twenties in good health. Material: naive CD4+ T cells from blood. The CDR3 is CASSLVVTYGYTF. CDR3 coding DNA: TGTGCCAGCAGCTTAGTAGTGACCTATGGCTACACCTTC.